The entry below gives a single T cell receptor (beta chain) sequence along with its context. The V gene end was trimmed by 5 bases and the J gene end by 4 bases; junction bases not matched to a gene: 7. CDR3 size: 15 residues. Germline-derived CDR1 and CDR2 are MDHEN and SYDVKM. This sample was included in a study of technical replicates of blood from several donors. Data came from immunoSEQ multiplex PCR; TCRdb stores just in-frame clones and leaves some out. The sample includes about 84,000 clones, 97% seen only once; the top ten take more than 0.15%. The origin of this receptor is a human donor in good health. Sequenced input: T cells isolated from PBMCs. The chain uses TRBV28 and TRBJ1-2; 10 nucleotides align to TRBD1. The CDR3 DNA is TGTGCCAGCAGTCTTAGACAGGGGGCGGTCTATGGCTACACCTTC. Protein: CASSLRQGAVYGYTF.